This T cell receptor beta chain came from a study of patients and donors after allogeneic stem cell transplantation. This CDR3 is 12 amino acids long. The germline gives CDR1 SEHNR, CDR2 FQNEAQ (reference sequence). TCRdb reprocessed the RT-PCR reads with MiXCR, giving one entry per CDR3 protein. The data contain some 160,000 distinct CDR3 sequences, approximately 25% of them seen just once; the ten biggest clones take up approximately 26%. V and J are TRBV7-9 and TRBJ2-1; D gene uncertain. The sequenced sample was blood, either unsorted or a sorted T cell fraction (not recorded which). This receptor was identified in a human donor who was either an allogeneic HSCT recipient or a stem cell or donor lymphocyte infusion donor (not recorded which). It is not recorded whose cells these are; they may come from a transplant donor. The CDR3 bases are TGTGCTACAGCAAGAGATGGAGCCCAGCAGTTCTTC. Translation: CATARDGAQQFF.